The present T cell receptor beta chain was sequenced within a study of response to subunit inactivated influenza vaccine. Germline assignment: CDR1 DFQATT and CDR2 SNEGSKA (reference sequence). The CDR3 consists of 16 residues. Between the trimmed V and J ends, which lost 0 bases and 0 bases, there was a span of 13 bases. The study's findings and limits: Researchers suggested that each seasonal influenza vaccination recruits few new T cells.

This clonotype was observed at least ten times. No antigen is known for it. TCRdb re-called the RT-PCR reads through MiXCR, storing one row per CDR3 protein. The table has 150,000 or so distinct CDR3 sequences, about 10% seen once; the top ten hold 35% to 40%. Material: CD8+ T cells sorted from PBMCs, obtained approximately 25 months after vaccination. The clonotype comes from a man aged 45 to 75 who received an inactivated influenza vaccine. This rearrangement joins TRBV20-1 to TRBJ2-3; D not certain. The DNA for the CDR3 is TGCAGTGCTAGAGATCAGGTGAAAGGGAGCACAGATACGCAGTATTTT. Its protein is CSARDQVKGSTDTQYF.